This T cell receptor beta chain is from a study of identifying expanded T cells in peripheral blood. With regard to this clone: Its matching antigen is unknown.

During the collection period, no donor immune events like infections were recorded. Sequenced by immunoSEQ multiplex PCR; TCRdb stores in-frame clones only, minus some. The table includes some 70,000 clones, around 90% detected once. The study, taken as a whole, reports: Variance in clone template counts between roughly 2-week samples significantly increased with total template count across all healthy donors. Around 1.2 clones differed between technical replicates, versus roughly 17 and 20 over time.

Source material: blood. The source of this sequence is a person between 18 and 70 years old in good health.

The CDR3 spells CASESSGYQPQHF. DNA of the CDR3: TGTGCCAGTGAATCGTCAGGTTATCAGCCCCAGCATTTT. This chain uses TRBV19 with TRBJ1-5; D gene uncertain. Trimming pared 8 bases from V and 5 bases from J, leaving 13 bases between. There are 13 residues in the CDR3. The V gene's germline CDR1 is LNHDA and CDR2 SQIVND (reference sequence).